The entry that follows covers one T cell receptor (beta chain) sequence. The data were taken from a study of tumor-infiltrating lymphocytes in primary liver carcinoma. RNA was extracted from whole blood without cell sorting, alongside germline DNA. Before any surgery took place, 3 to 5 milliliters of peripheral blood were collected. Using a constant-region primer together with ProtoScript II reverse transcriptase, TCR beta cDNA was made from roughly 500 ng of total RNA. ARM-PCR was slightly modified, and three nested multiplex PCR rounds with it gave rise to the TCR beta libraries. Each CDR3 protein gets one entry after TCRdb re-called the multiplex PCR reads with MiXCR. The sample shows 310,000 or so distinct CDR3 sequences, 50% to 75% of them seen only once. The TCR originated in a woman aged 25 to 45 with primary liver carcinoma and hepatitis B virus infection. Sequencing was done on a sample of peripheral blood.

As DNA, the CDR3 is TGTGCCACCAGTGACAACACATACGAGCAGTACTTC. As protein: CATSDNTYEQYF. V gene TRBV24-1 combines with J gene TRBJ2-7; no firm D call. Trimming left V 4 bases short and J 4 bases short, with 7 bases between. Germline-derived CDR1 and CDR2 are KGHDR and SFDVKD. This CDR3 contains 12 residues.